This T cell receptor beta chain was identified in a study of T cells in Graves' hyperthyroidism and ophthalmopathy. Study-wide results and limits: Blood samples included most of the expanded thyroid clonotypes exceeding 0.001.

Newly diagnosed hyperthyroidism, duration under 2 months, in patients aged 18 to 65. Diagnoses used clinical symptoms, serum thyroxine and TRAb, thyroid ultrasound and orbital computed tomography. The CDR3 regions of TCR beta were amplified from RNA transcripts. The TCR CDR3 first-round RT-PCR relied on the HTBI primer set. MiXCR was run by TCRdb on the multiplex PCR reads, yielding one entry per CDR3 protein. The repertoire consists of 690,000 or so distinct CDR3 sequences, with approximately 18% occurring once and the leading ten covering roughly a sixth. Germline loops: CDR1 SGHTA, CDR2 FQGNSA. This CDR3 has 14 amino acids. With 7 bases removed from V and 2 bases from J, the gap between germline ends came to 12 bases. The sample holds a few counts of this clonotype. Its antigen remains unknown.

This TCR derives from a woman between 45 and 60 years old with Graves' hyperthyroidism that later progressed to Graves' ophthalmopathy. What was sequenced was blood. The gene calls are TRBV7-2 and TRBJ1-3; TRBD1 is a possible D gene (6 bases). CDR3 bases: TGTGCCAGCACCCCAGGGGCAACTGGAAACACCATATATTTT. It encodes CASTPGATGNTIYF.